A single sample is the source of the 20 T cell receptor beta chains below, sequenced in a study of T cells in localized non-small cell lung cancer. Sequencing used immunoSEQ multiplex PCR; TCRdb keeps in-frame clones, though not all of them. The data contain approximately 30,000 clones, roughly 90% of them singletons. This material consisted of peripheral blood, taken before any cancer treatment. These receptors originate from a woman between 18 and 50 years old with stage I lung adenocarcinoma.

The rearrangement uses TRBV4-1 and TRBJ2-3; a possible D gene is TRBD2 (6 bases). V was shortened by 4 bases and J by 5 bases, with 22 bases between the two germline ends. CDR3 length: 17 amino acids. The germline V gene has CDR1 MGHRA and CDR2 YSYEKL. The CDR3 DNA sequence: TGCGCCAGCAGCCTCACAATCTGGGACTGGGCGGAAGATACGCAGTATTTT. It codes for CASSLTIWDWAEDTQYF.

The chain recombines TRBV6-1 with TRBJ1-1, with D uncertain. This CDR3 has 14 residues. The germline gives CDR1 MNHNS, CDR2 SASEGT. Trimming took off 8 bases at V and 8 bases at J, with 21 bases between the two ends. CDR3 region: CASHHAAETSEAFF. Written as DNA, the CDR3 is TGTGCCAGCCACCATGCGGCAGAGACCAGCGAAGCTTTCTTT.

The V call is TRBV7-2, the J call TRBJ2-7, with 11 bases lining up with TRBD2. This CDR3 comprises 14 residues. J gave up 4 bases and V 4 bases, and 3 bases lay outside the gene matches. Per germline, CDR1 SGHTA and CDR2 FQGNSA. The chain's CDR3 is CASSSGTSGYEQYF. In DNA, the CDR3 is TGTGCCAGCAGCTCCGGGACTAGCGGATACGAGCAGTACTTC.

V gene TRBV4-3 combines with J gene TRBJ2-7; D is undetermined. Trimming took 2 bases from V and 0 from J, leaving 14 bases between them. The CDR3 totals 16 residues. Looked up from germline, CDR1 is LGHNA and CDR2 is YSLEER. The CDR3 loop is CASSQRWYPFSYEQYF. For the CDR3, the DNA is TGCGCCAGCAGCCAAAGATGGTATCCGTTCTCCTACGAGCAGTACTTC.

The J gene is TRBJ2-5, the V gene TRBV7-2; a possible D gene is TRBD1 (5 bases). The CDR3 is 14 residues long. Germline loops: CDR1 SGHTA, CDR2 FQGNSA. V lost 3 bases and J 5 bases, leaving 13 bases between the germline ends. CDR3 nucleotides: TGTGCCAGCAGCTTCTTTGGGGCCCCTGAGACCCAGTACTTC. It yields the protein CASSFFGAPETQYF.

This clone has just one count. The V and J genes are TRBV9 and TRBJ2-5, with 8 positions matching TRBD1. Germline CDR1 is SGDLS and CDR2 is YYNGEE. Trimming at V came to 1 base and at J to 6 bases, leaving 5 bases not matched to a gene. The CDR3 is 14 residues long. Written as DNA, the CDR3 is TGTGCCAGCAGCGTACAGGACAGGGAGAAGACCCAGTACTTC. It yields the protein CASSVQDREKTQYF.

Only one count was recorded for this clone. This chain joins TRBV5-1 and TRBJ2-1; 8 positions match TRBD1. The CDR3 contains 16 residues. The junction had 11 bases not matched to a gene; V was cut back by 3 bases and J by 6 bases. Germline V gene sequence: CDR1 SGHRS, CDR2 YFSETQ. The chain's CDR3 is CASSSTGDPPSNEQFF. The CDR3 region has the DNA TGCGCCAGCAGCTCGACAGGGGACCCCCCAAGCAATGAGCAGTTCTTC.

This clone was recorded a few times. The rearrangement links TRBV11-2 to TRBJ2-7; D remains ambiguous. Trimming took 1 base from V and 3 from J, leaving 7 bases between them. Germline lookup yields CDR1 SGHAT and CDR2 FQNNGV. The CDR3 is made up of 13 amino acids. The CDR3, as DNA: TGTGCCAGCAGCTTAGTACATCTCTACGAGCAGTACTTC. Its translation: CASSLVHLYEQYF.

The chain employs TRBV30 and TRBJ1-2, with a weak D call TRBD1 (5 bases). This CDR3 has 13 residues. Trimming cost V 2 bases and J 13 bases, with 20 bases left between them. The germline CDR1 and CDR2 sequences are GTSNPN and SVGIG (reference sequence). CDR3 DNA: TGTGCCTGGAGTATCGGAGGGACTCCGTTGTGCACCTTC. This encodes CAWSIGGTPLCTF.

The chain combines TRBV6-1 with TRBJ1-1, with D maybe TRBD1 (6 bases). Germline CDR1 is MNHNS and CDR2 is SASEGT. V lost 0 bases to trimming and J lost 6 bases, with 14 bases between them. CDR3 length equals 15 residues. The CDR3 bases are TGTGCCAGCAGTGAAGCGCTCTCCGGGGGCCCTGAAGCTTTCTTT. Its protein is CASSEALSGGPEAFF.

In its sample, this clone was seen once. The chain has TRBV9 and TRBJ2-1; a possible D gene is TRBD2 (5 bases). Germline-derived CDR1 and CDR2 are SGDLS and YYNGEE. The CDR3 contains 20 residues. V was shortened by 0 bases and J by 2 bases, with 24 bases between the two germline ends. The CDR3 nucleotides are TGTGCCAGCAGCGTAGATGTAATTTGGGAGACAAAATACCCCTACAATGAGCAGTTCTTC. It codes for CASSVDVIWETKYPYNEQFF.

This clone was counted once. The chain combines TRBV2 with TRBJ2-1, with no clear D. CDR1 and CDR2 from the germline V gene are SNHLY and FYNNEI. The CDR3 is made up of 14 amino acids. Trimming stripped 3 bases from V and 0 bases from J, with 6 bases between. CDR3 amino acids: CASSDIDSYNEQFF. DNA for the CDR3: TGTGCCAGCAGTGATATTGACTCCTACAATGAGCAGTTCTTC.

The chain links TRBV4-3 to TRBJ2-1; D is undetermined. Germline CDR1 reads LGHNA; CDR2 reads YSLEER. The germline V and J ends were trimmed by 0 bases and 1 base, with 7 bases remaining between them. The CDR3 extends over 15 amino acids. CDR3 DNA: TGCGCCAGCAGCCAAGATGGGGAATCCTACAATGAGCAGTTCTTC. Protein: CASSQDGESYNEQFF.

The chain carries TRBV20-1 and TRBJ1-2; D is unresolved. Germline-derived CDR1 and CDR2 are DFQATT and SNEGSKA (reference sequence). V lost 1 base, J lost 6 bases, and 6 bases lay in between. The CDR3 covers 11 residues. The CDR3 DNA is TGCAGTGCTAGAGCCCTGAATGGCTACACCTTC. This codes for CSARALNGYTF.

The chain joins TRBV7-9 to TRBJ2-3; TRBD2 matches 9 bases. The CDR3 totals 15 residues. V lost 1 base, J lost 6 bases, and 5 bases stayed unmatched. The germline gives CDR1 SEHNR, CDR2 FQNEAQ (reference sequence). The CDR3 nucleotides read TGTGCCAGCAGCTTAGTAGCGGGAGCCCTTGATACGCAGTATTTT. As protein: CASSLVAGALDTQYF.

V gene TRBV19 combines with J gene TRBJ1-1, with no clear D. The germline V gene encodes CDR1 LNHDA and CDR2 SQIVND (reference sequence). V dropped 4 bases and J dropped 0 bases, with 6 bases sitting between them. The CDR3 covers 13 residues. CDR3 in DNA: TGTGCCAGTAGTACCCGGATGAACACTGAAGCTTTCTTT. Its protein product is CASSTRMNTEAFF.

The V call is TRBV5-6, the J call TRBJ2-1, with 10 bases fitting TRBD2. Trimming cost V 0 bases and J 8 bases; bases outside gene matches: 5. Looked up from germline, CDR1 is SGHDT and CDR2 is YYEEEE. The CDR3 length is 15 residues. CDR3 residues: CASSLGLAGAYEQFF. The CDR3 nucleotides are TGTGCCAGCAGCTTGGGTCTAGCGGGAGCCTATGAGCAGTTCTTC.

V and J are TRBV30 and TRBJ1-1; TRBD1 agrees at 7 bases. The germline V gene has CDR1 GTSNPN and CDR2 SVGIG (reference sequence). The junction had 14 bases not matched to a gene; V was cut back by 0 bases and J by 7 bases. The CDR3 length is 16 residues. In DNA form, the CDR3 reads TGTGCCTGGAGTGTTGAGAAGGGGGCGAAAGGGGATGAAGCTTTCTTT. It is translated as CAWSVEKGAKGDEAFF.

This clone was counted only a few times. V is TRBV5-6 and J is TRBJ2-1; weak D call: TRBD2 (5 bases). CDR3 size: 13 residues. Trimming cost V 0 bases and J 10 bases, with 11 bases left between them. Germline V gene lookup returns CDR1 SGHDT and CDR2 YYEEEE. In DNA form, the CDR3 reads TGTGCCAGCAGCTTGGCCGGGGTCCGGGAGCAGTTCTTC. Amino acids: CASSLAGVREQFF.

This sequence joins TRBV5-1 and TRBJ2-7; possible D gene TRBD1, 5 bases. Germline V gives CDR1 SGHRS, CDR2 YFSETQ. Trimming removed 0 bases at V and 8 bases at J, with 12 bases between. The CDR3 is 13 amino acids. In DNA, the CDR3 is TGCGCCAGCAGCTTGGAAGGGGCAGTCCAGCAGTACTTC. Amino acids: CASSLEGAVQQYF. Drawing the rest from reference TRBV5-1 and TRBJ2-7, the complete variable domain is KAGVTQTPRYLIKTRGQQVTLSCSPISGHRSVSWYQQTPGQGLQFLFEYFSETQRNKGNFPGRFSGRQFSNSRSEMNVSTLELGDSALYLCASSLEGAVQQYFGPGTRLTVT.